Listed below are T cell receptor beta chains from one sample, sequenced in a study of T-cell reconstitution after alpha-beta-depleted transplantation in children. TCRdb itself ran the PCR reads through MiXCR, one entry per CDR3 protein. The profile shows approximately 350,000 distinct CDR3 sequences, 13% of them singletons. Sample: PBMCs, taken from the stem cell graft. These receptors originate from a human donor who donated a stem cell graft to a child with Fanconi anemia. Each CDR3 is given with its conserved first and last residue. D genes are given only for firm matches. Size is omitted from some rows. Given values are once, few, many or a class for expanded clones.

. | TRBJ1-1 | TRBV18 | many | CASSPPSVTEAFF | TGTGCCAGCTCACCACCCTCGGTCACTGAAGCTTTCTTT
TRBD1 | TRBJ1-3 | TRBV7-8 | many | CASSLAGQQGNTIYF | TGTGCCAGCAGCTTAGCGGGACAGCAGGGAAACACCATATATTTT
. | TRBJ1-2 | TRBV10-3 | . | CAISELLTERSYTF | TGTGCCATCAGTGAGTTATTGACAGAGAGGAGCTACACCTTC
. | TRBJ2-3 | TRBV25-1 | many | CASSDPGRDTQYF | TGTGCCAGCAGTGATCCGGGCCGGGATACGCAGTATTTT
. | TRBJ1-1 | TRBV12-3/TRBV12-4 | few | CASRGKGQNTEAFF | TGTGCCAGCAGGGGGAAGGGACAGAACACTGAAGCTTTCTTT
. | TRBJ2-3 | TRBV11-2 | many | CASSSYRTDTQYF | TGTGCCAGCAGCTCTTACCGAACAGATACGCAGTATTTT
. | TRBJ2-7 | TRBV3-1 | . | CASSQGTLDEQYF | TGTGCCAGCAGCCAAGGGACCCTTGACGAGCAGTACTTC
. | TRBJ1-5 | TRBV20-1 | . | CSARAIPRDQPQHF | TGCAGTGCTAGAGCCATCCCCAGGGATCAGCCCCAGCATTTT
. | TRBJ1-5 | TRBV18 | few | CASSPLMGGNQPQHF | TGTGCCAGCTCACCACTCATGGGTGGCAATCAGCCCCAGCATTTT
. | TRBJ2-3 | TRBV12-3/TRBV12-4 | . | CASSYTGTTTDTQYF | TGTGCCAGCAGCTATACCGGGACCACCACAGATACGCAGTATTTT
. | TRBJ1-4 | TRBV7-8 | few | CASSLIREKLFF | TGTGCCAGCAGCTTAATCCGTGAAAAACTGTTTTTT
. | TRBJ1-3 | TRBV7-9 | few | CASSLDVGSSGNTIYF | TGTGCCAGCAGCTTAGACGTGGGGAGCTCTGGAAACACCATATATTTT
TRBD2 | TRBJ2-1 | TRBV12-3/TRBV12-4 | . | CASSRLARAGNEQFF | TGTGCCAGCAGCAGACTAGCTCGGGCAGGAAATGAGCAGTTCTTC
TRBD1 | TRBJ2-2 | TRBV6-2/TRBV6-3 | many | CASRRTGGTGELFF | TGTGCCAGCAGACGGACAGGGGGCACCGGGGAGCTGTTTTTT
. | TRBJ1-3 | TRBV5-1 | few | CASSLAGGGGSGNTIYF | TGCGCCAGCAGCTTGGCCGGGGGTGGAGGCTCTGGAAACACCATATATTTT
. | TRBJ2-5 | TRBV10-3 | many | CAISGRADEETQYF | TGTGCCATCAGTGGTCGGGCAGACGAAGAGACCCAGTACTTC
TRBD2 | TRBJ2-2 | TRBV7-6 | many | CASSLNPSGMGGELFF | TGTGCCAGCAGCTTAAACCCTAGCGGGATGGGCGGGGAGCTGTTTTTT
TRBD1 | TRBJ1-6 | TRBV12-3/TRBV12-4 | few | CASSPPQGNNSPLHF | TGTGCCAGCAGTCCCCCACAGGGGAATAATTCACCCCTCCACTTT
TRBD1 | TRBJ2-7 | TRBV6-5 | few | CASSSPRDRGSYEQYF | TGTGCCAGCAGTTCCCCCCGGGACAGGGGGTCCTACGAGCAGTACTTC
TRBD2 | TRBJ2-2 | TRBV7-6 | few | CASSELAGGSGELFF | TGTGCCAGCAGCGAACTAGCGGGGGGATCCGGGGAGCTGTTTTTT
. | TRBJ2-3 | TRBV7-2 | . | CASSLAPGGSPSTDTQYF | TGTGCCAGCAGCTTAGCGCCGGGGGGCTCTCCTAGCACAGATACGCAGTATTTT
TRBD1 | TRBJ1-5 | TRBV20-1 | . | CSAKPGGLSNQPQHF | TGCAGTGCTAAACCAGGGGGACTTAGCAATCAGCCCCAGCATTTT
. | TRBJ2-3 | TRBV7-2 | many | CASRGGRVGTDTQYF | TGTGCCAGCAGGGGAGGAAGGGTTGGCACAGATACGCAGTATTTT
. | TRBJ2-1 | TRBV12-3/TRBV12-4 | . | CASSFQTLPGNEQFF | TGTGCCAGCAGTTTTCAAACCCTACCGGGAAATGAGCAGTTCTTC
. | TRBJ1-3 | TRBV7-2 | many | CASSLKALNSGNTIYF | TGTGCCAGCAGTTTAAAGGCGCTAAACTCTGGAAACACCATATATTTT
TRBD2 | TRBJ2-4 | TRBV7-8 | few | CASSLASSGVAKNIQYF | TGTGCCAGCAGCTTAGCTAGCAGCGGGGTAGCCAAAAACATTCAGTACTTC
. | TRBJ1-1 | TRBV29-1 | many | CSVAEGGFNTEAFF | TGCAGCGTAGCGGAGGGAGGGTTCAACACTGAAGCTTTCTTT
. | TRBJ2-1 | TRBV6-2/TRBV6-3 | . | CASSTDGNYYNEQFF | TGTGCCAGCAGTACGGATGGCAACTACTACAATGAGCAGTTCTTC
TRBD2 | TRBJ2-7 | TRBV6-5 | . | CASSYHGTNTYEQYF | TGTGCCAGCAGTTACCACGGGACTAATACCTACGAGCAGTACTTC
TRBD2 | TRBJ2-5 | TRBV5-1 | many | CASSLGLAGMETQYF | TGCGCCAGCAGCTTGGGCTTAGCGGGGATGGAGACCCAGTACTTC
. | TRBJ2-7 | TRBV5-6 | few | CASSPGVGRYYEQYF | TGTGCCAGCAGTCCCGGAGTGGGGAGGTACTACGAGCAGTACTTC
TRBD1 | TRBJ1-4 | TRBV25-1 | many | CASMRTGVGEKLFF | TGTGCCAGCATGCGGACAGGGGTAGGAGAAAAACTGTTTTTT
. | TRBJ1-2 | TRBV7-2 | few | CASSLLGYGYTF | TGTGCCAGCAGCTTACTAGGCTATGGCTACACCTTC
. | TRBJ2-3 | TRBV7-9 | many | CASTSGSYTDTQYF | TGTGCCAGCACATCGGGCAGTTACACAGATACGCAGTATTTT
TRBD2 | TRBJ2-1 | TRBV12-3/TRBV12-4 | few | CASSLMERGAGEQFF | TGTGCCAGCAGTTTAATGGAGCGGGGGGCGGGGGAGCAGTTCTTC